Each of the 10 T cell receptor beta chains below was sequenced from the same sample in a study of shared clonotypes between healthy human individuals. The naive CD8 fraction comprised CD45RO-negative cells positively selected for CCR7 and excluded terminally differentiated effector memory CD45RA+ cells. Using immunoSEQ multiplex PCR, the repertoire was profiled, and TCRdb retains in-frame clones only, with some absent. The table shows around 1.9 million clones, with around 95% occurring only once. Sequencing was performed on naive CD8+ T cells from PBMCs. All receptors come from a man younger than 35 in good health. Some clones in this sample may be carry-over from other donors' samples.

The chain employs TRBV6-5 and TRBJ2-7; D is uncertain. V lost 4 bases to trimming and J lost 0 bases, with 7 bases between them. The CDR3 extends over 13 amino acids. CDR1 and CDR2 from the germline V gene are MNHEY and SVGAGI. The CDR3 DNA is TGTGCCAGCAGTTTCACCCTCTCCTACGAGCAGTACTTC. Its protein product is CASSFTLSYEQYF.

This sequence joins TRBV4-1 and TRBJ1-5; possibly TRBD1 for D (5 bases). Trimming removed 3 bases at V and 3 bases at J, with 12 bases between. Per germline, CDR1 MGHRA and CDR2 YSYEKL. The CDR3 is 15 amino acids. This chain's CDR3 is CASSQMQGSNQPQHF. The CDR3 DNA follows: TGCGCCAGCAGCCAGATGCAGGGTTCCAATCAGCCCCAGCATTTT.

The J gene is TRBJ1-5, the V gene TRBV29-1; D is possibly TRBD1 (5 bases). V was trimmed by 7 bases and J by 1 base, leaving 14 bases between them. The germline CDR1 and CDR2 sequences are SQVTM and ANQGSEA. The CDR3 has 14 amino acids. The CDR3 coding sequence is TGCAGCGCAGAGATTGAGGGGAGCAATCAGCCCCAGCATTTT. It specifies CSAEIEGSNQPQHF.

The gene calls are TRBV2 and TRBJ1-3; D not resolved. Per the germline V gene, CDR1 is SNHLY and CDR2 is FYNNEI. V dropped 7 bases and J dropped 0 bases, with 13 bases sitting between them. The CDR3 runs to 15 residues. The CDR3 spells CASKRLRISGNTIYF. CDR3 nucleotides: TGTGCCAGCAAACGGTTGCGCATCTCTGGAAACACCATATATTTT.

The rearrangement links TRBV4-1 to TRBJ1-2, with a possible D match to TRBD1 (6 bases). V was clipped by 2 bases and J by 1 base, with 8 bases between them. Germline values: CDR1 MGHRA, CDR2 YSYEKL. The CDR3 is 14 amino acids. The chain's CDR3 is CASSQKDSNYGYTF. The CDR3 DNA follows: TGCGCCAGCAGCCAAAAGGACAGTAACTATGGCTACACCTTC.

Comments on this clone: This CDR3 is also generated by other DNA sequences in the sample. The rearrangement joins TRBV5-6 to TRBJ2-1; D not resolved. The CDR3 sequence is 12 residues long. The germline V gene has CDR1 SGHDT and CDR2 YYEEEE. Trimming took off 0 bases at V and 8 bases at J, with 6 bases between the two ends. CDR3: CASSLAGDEQFF. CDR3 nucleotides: TGTGCCAGCAGCTTGGCAGGAGATGAGCAGTTCTTC.

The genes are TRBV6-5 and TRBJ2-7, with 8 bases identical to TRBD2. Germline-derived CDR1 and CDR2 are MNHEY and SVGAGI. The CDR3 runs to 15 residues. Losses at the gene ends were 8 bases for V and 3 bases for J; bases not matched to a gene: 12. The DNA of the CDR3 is TGTGCCAGCGGGGGACTAGGGGCGCCTCACTACGAGCAGTACTTC. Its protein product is CASGGLGAPHYEQYF.

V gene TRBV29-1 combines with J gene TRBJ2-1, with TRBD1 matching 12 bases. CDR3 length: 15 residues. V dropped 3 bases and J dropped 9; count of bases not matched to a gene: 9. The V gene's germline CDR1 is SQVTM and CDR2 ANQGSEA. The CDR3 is CSVDYLGQGASEQFF. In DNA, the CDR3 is TGCAGCGTTGATTATCTGGGACAGGGGGCGAGTGAGCAGTTCTTC.

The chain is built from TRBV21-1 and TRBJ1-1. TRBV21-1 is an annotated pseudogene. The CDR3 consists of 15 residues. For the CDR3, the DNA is TGTGCCAGCAGCAAAGCGGGTGCAGAGGGAACCGACCTTCCCTTT. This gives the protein CASSKAGAEGTDLPF.

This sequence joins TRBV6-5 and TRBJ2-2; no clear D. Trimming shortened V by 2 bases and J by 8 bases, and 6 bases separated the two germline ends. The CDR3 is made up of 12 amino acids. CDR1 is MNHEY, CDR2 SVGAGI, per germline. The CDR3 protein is CASSYVMGELFF. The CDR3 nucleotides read TGTGCCAGCAGTTACGTTATGGGGGAGCTGTTTTTT.